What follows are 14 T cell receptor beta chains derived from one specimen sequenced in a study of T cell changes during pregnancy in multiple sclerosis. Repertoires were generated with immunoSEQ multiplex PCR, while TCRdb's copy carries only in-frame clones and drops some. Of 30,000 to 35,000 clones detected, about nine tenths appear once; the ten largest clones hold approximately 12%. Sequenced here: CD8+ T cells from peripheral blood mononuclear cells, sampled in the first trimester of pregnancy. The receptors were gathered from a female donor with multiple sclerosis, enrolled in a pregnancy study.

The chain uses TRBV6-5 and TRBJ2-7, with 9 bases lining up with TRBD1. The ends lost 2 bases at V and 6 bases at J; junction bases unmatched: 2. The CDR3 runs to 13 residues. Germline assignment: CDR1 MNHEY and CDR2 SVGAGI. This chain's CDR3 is CASSYGTGTEQYF. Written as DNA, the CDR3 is TGTGCCAGCAGTTACGGGACAGGGACCGAGCAGTACTTC.

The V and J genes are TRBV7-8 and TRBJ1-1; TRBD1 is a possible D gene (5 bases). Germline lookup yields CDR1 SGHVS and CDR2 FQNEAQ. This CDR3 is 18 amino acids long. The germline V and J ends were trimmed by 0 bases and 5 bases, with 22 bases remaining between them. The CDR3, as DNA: TGTGCCAGCAGCTTAGCGCAGGGCTGGGACTCCACTAATACTGAAGCTTTCTTT. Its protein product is CASSLAQGWDSTNTEAFF.

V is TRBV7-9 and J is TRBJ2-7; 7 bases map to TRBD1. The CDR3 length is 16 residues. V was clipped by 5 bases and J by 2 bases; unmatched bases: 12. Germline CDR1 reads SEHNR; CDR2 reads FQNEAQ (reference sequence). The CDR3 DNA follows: TGTGCCAGCAGCCAGCTGGCTGGGACAGAACCCTACGAGCAGTACTTC. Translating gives CASSQLAGTEPYEQYF.

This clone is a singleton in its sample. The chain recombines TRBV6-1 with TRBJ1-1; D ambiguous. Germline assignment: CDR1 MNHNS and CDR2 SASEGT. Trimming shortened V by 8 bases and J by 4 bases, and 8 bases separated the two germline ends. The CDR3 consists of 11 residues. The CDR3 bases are TGTGCCAGCGGCGAGGGCACTGAAGCTTTCTTT. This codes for CASGEGTEAFF.

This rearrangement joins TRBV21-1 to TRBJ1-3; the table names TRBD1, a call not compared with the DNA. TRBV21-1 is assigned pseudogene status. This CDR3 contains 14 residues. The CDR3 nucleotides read TGTGCCAGCAGCAGACAGGGCTCCGGAAACACCATATATTTT. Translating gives CASSRQGSGNTIYF.

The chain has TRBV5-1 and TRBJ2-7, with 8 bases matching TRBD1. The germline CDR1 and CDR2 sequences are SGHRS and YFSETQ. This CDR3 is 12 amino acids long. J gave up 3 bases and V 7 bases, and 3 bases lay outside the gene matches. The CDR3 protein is CASAGQDYEQYF. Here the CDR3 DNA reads TGCGCCAGCGCGGGACAGGACTACGAGCAGTACTTC.

The CDR3 region has the DNA TGTGCCAGCAGCTCAGCCCTAGCGGGAGAAAAGGCCTACGAGCAGTACTTC. As protein: CASSSALAGEKAYEQYF. The gene calls are TRBV7-9 and TRBJ2-7, with 10 bases that match TRBD2. Trimming at V came to 4 bases and at J to 2 bases, leaving 11 bases not matched to a gene. Per the germline V gene, CDR1 is SEHNR and CDR2 is FQNEAQ (reference sequence). The CDR3 totals 17 residues.

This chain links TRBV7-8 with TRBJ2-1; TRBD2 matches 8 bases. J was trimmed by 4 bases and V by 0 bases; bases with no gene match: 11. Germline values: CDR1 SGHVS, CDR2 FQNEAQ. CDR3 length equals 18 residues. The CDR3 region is CASSLATGRTSQYNEQFF. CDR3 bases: TGTGCCAGCAGCTTAGCTACCGGGAGGACTAGCCAGTACAATGAGCAGTTCTTC.

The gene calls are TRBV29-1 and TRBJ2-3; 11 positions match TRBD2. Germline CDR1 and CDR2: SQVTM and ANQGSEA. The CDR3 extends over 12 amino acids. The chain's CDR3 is CSSGRVGDTQYF. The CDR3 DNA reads TGCAGTAGCGGGAGGGTCGGAGATACGCAGTATTTT.

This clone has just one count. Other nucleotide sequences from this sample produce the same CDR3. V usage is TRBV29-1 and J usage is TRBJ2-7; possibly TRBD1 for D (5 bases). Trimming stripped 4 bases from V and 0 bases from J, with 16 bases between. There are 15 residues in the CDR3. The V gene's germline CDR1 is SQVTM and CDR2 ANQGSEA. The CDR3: CSVGGLGHSSYEQYF. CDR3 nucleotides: TGCAGCGTTGGGGGTCTAGGACATTCCTCCTACGAGCAGTACTTC.

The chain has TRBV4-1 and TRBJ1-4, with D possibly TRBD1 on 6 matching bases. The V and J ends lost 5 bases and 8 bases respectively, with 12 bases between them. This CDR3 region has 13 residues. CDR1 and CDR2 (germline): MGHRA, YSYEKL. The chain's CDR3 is CASSGGEGEKLFF. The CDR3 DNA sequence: TGCGCCAGCAGCGGGGGCGAGGGAGAAAAACTGTTTTTT.

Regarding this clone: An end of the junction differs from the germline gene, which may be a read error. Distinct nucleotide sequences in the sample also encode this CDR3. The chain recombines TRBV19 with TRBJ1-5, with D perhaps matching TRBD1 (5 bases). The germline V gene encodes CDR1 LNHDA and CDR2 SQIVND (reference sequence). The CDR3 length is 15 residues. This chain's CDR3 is CASSPYGHSNQPQHF. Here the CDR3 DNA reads TGTGCCAGTAGTCCCTATGGACATAGCAATCAGCCCCAACATTTT.

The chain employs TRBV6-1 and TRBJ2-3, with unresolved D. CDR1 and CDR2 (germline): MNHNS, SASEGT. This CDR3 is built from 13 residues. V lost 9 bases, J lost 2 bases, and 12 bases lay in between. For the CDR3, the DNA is TGTGCCAGTTCGCCGCGGAACACAGATACGCAGTATTTT. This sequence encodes CASSPRNTDTQYF.

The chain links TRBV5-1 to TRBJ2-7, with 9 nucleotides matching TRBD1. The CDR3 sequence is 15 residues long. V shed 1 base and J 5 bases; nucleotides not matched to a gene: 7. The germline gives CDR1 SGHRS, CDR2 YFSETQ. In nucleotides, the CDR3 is TGCGCCAGCAGCTTGAGGCGACAGGGGGAAGACGAGCAGTACTTC. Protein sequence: CASSLRRQGEDEQYF.